The 23 T cell receptor beta chains listed next were all sequenced from one sample in a study of PD-1 blockade in mismatch repair-deficient tumors. The method was immunoSEQ multiplex PCR; TCRdb's version includes in-frame clones alone and lacks a portion of them. The sample records about 63,000 clones, around 88% being singletons. The sample in question was peripheral blood, obtained 52 weeks after starting pembrolizumab. The origin of the receptors is an adult with mismatch repair-deficient cancer.

The chain uses TRBV18 and TRBJ1-1, with 10 bases identical to TRBD1. CDR3 size: 16 residues. V lost 3 bases and J lost 3; bases outside the gene matches: 7. Germline V gene data show CDR1 as KGHSH and CDR2 as LQKENI. The CDR3 is CASSPGQGPSYTEAFF. The CDR3 nucleotides are TGTGCCAGCTCACCGGGACAGGGGCCGTCTTACACTGAAGCTTTCTTT. The full variable domain, its missing parts supplied by reference TRBV18 and TRBJ1-1, is NAGVMQNPRHLVRRRGQEARLRCSPMKGHSHVYWYRQLPEEGLKFMVYLQKENIIDESGMPKERFSAEFPKEGPSILRIQQVVRGDSAAYFCASSPGQGPSYTEAFFGQGTRLTVV.

This clone is a singleton in its sample. V usage is TRBV10-3 and J usage is TRBJ2-2; 8 bases map to TRBD1. The germline V gene has CDR1 ENHRY and CDR2 SYGVKD. The CDR3 loop spans 19 amino acids. The V gene end was trimmed by 0 bases and the J gene end by 1 base; junction bases not matched to a gene: 10. CDR3 coding DNA: TGTGCCATCAGTGAGTCGAAGGGGCAGGGGGCGAAGAACACCGGGGAGCTGTTTTTT. Its protein is CAISESKGQGAKNTGELFF.

The chain couples TRBV27 to TRBJ2-1; 8 bases are shared with TRBD2. The CDR3 covers 14 residues. Per the germline V gene, CDR1 is MNHEY and CDR2 is SMNVEV (reference sequence). The V and J ends lost 3 bases and 6 bases, in that order; junction bases with no gene match: 4. This CDR3 is CASSFTGGINEQFF. Written as DNA, the CDR3 is TGTGCCAGCAGTTTCACGGGAGGGATCAATGAGCAGTTCTTC.

The chain uses TRBV29-1 and TRBJ2-6; TRBD1 is a possible D gene (6 bases). CDR3 size: 21 residues. V lost 0 bases, J lost 0 bases, and 24 bases lay in between. Germline V gene data show CDR1 as SQVTM and CDR2 as ANQGSEA. The CDR3 protein is CSVEETHPRTVSLSGANVLTF. CDR3 in DNA: TGCAGCGTTGAAGAAACCCATCCCAGGACAGTGAGTCTCTCTGGGGCCAACGTCCTGACTTTC.

This chain links TRBV6-5 with TRBJ2-1; 9 bases align to TRBD1. CDR1 and CDR2 (germline): MNHEY, SVGAGI. The length of the CDR3 is 14 residues. J was trimmed by 5 bases and V by 5 bases; bases with no gene match: 4. CDR3: CASSGWDRDNEQFF. The CDR3 DNA follows: TGTGCCAGCAGTGGTTGGGACAGGGACAATGAGCAGTTCTTC.

The chain uses TRBV27 and TRBJ2-7; possible D gene TRBD1, 5 bases. The V end was cut by 8 bases, the J end by 3 bases, with 17 bases between. Per the germline V gene, CDR1 is MNHEY and CDR2 is SMNVEV (reference sequence). The CDR3 spans 14 residues. The CDR3 DNA follows: TGTGCCAGCTCCTTCGCAGGGCCTGGCTACGAGCAGTACTTC. This translates into CASSFAGPGYEQYF.

The rearrangement links TRBV30 to TRBJ1-3; D is undetermined. Trimming pared 4 bases from V and 0 bases from J, leaving 10 bases between. Germline lookup yields CDR1 GTSNPN and CDR2 SVGIG (reference sequence). CDR3 length: 14 residues. The CDR3 loop is CAWNSGGSGNTIYF. The CDR3 DNA sequence: TGTGCCTGGAATTCCGGCGGCTCTGGAAACACCATATATTTT.

J is TRBJ1-1 and V is TRBV11-2; D is unclear. The CDR3 has 13 amino acids. Germline values: CDR1 SGHAT, CDR2 FQNNGV. Trimming cost V 5 bases and J 8 bases, with 15 bases left between them. CDR3 in DNA: TGTGCCAGCAGCCCGAGGGCCGGGAGCGAAGCTTTCTTT. Its protein is CASSPRAGSEAFF.

The chain links TRBV2 to TRBJ2-1; D possibly matches TRBD1 or TRBD2 (5 bases each). Trimming removed 4 bases from V and 8 bases from J, with 15 bases in between. Germline V gene data show CDR1 as SNHLY and CDR2 as FYNNEI. The CDR3 extends over 14 amino acids. The CDR3 sequence is CASSGGKEVDEQFF. As DNA, the CDR3 is TGTGCCAGCAGTGGGGGCAAGGAGGTGGATGAGCAGTTCTTC.

The V and J genes are TRBV27 and TRBJ1-2; possibly TRBD1 for D (5 bases). The germline CDR1 and CDR2 sequences are MNHEY and SMNVEV (reference sequence). Trimming cost V 8 bases and J 8 bases, with 12 bases left between them. CDR3 length equals 11 residues. The CDR3 loop reads CASGDRRGYTF. In DNA, the CDR3 is TGTGCCAGCGGAGACAGAAGGGGCTACACCTTC.

CDR3 in amino acids: CASSLQGQEYF. The CDR3 nucleotides are TGTGCCAGCAGCTTGCAGGGACAGGAGTACTTC. The chain combines TRBV5-6 with TRBJ2-5; 8 nucleotides line up with TRBD1. This CDR3 region has 11 residues. Germline V CDR1 and CDR2: SGHDT, YYEEEE. The ends lost 1 base at V and 12 bases at J; junction bases unmatched: 2.

The chain recombines TRBV7-9 with TRBJ2-6; maybe TRBD2 (6 bases). Germline CDR1 and CDR2: SEHNR and FQNEAQ (reference sequence). The CDR3 runs to 16 residues. Trimming took off 6 bases at V and 0 bases at J, with 12 bases between the two ends. This chain's CDR3 is CASSGIGGSGANVLTF. CDR3 coding DNA: TGTGCCAGCAGTGGAATCGGGGGCTCTGGGGCCAACGTCCTGACTTTC.

The chain links TRBV2 to TRBJ1-2; maybe TRBD1 (5 bases). The CDR3 has 14 amino acids. Germline CDR1 SNHLY, CDR2 FYNNEI. V gave up 7 bases and J gave up 3 bases, with 15 bases separating them. CDR3 nucleotide sequence: TGTGCCAGCACCGAGGACACCTCCGACTATGGCTACACCTTC. Its translation is CASTEDTSDYGYTF.

The chain joins TRBV7-9 to TRBJ2-2, with a weak D call TRBD2 (5 bases). V was shortened by 5 bases and J by 2 bases, with 15 bases between the two germline ends. The CDR3 sequence is 16 residues long. Germline lookup yields CDR1 SEHNR and CDR2 FQNEAQ (reference sequence). CDR3 DNA: TGTGCCAGCAGCCCGTCTCGGGGTGCTAACACCGGGGAGCTGTTTTTT. Encoded protein: CASSPSRGANTGELFF.

The chain employs TRBV10-1 and TRBJ2-2; 14 bases map to TRBD2. This CDR3 region has 18 residues. The V gene end was trimmed by 4 bases and the J gene end by 7 bases; junction bases not matched to a gene: 11. Germline loops: CDR1 WNHNN, CDR2 SYGVQD (reference sequence). CDR3 coding DNA: TGCGCCAGCAGTGTCCTGGGACTAGCGGGAGATGATGGCGGGGAGCTGTTTTTT. Its translation is CASSVLGLAGDDGGELFF.

V gene TRBV11-2 combines with J gene TRBJ2-1, with D possibly TRBD2 on 7 matching bases. Deletions cut 5 bases from V and 5 bases from J, with 16 bases between. This CDR3 spans 15 amino acids. The V gene's germline CDR1 is SGHAT and CDR2 FQNNGV. The CDR3 loop is CASSRLGGGDNEQFF. The CDR3 DNA is TGTGCCAGCAGCCGTCTAGGAGGGGGGGACAATGAGCAGTTCTTC.

There are a few counts of this clone. V and J are TRBV10-2 and TRBJ2-3; 11 bases are a match to TRBD2. The CDR3 is made up of 14 amino acids. V shed 5 bases and J 9 bases; nucleotides not matched to a gene: 7. Germline lookup yields CDR1 WSHSY and CDR2 SAAADI. CDR3 DNA: TGCGCCAGCAGTCTTAGCGGGAGGGCCGGAACGCAGTATTTT. Encoded protein: CASSLSGRAGTQYF.

The chain couples TRBV19 to TRBJ2-7, with TRBD1 identical over 8 bases. CDR1 and CDR2 (germline): LNHDA, SQIVND (reference sequence). Trimming cost V 0 bases and J 0 bases; bases outside gene matches: 4. The CDR3 has 16 amino acids. CDR3 residues: CASSIDWTGFSYEQYF. The CDR3 nucleotides are TGTGCCAGTAGTATAGACTGGACAGGGTTCTCCTACGAGCAGTACTTC.

This chain uses TRBV27 with TRBJ1-4; 7 bases agree with TRBD1. The ends lost 7 bases at V and 11 bases at J; junction bases unmatched: 7. The CDR3 is 12 amino acids. Germline assignment: CDR1 MNHEY and CDR2 SMNVEV (reference sequence). The CDR3, as DNA: TGTGCCAGCATGGACAGGATTAACAAACTGTTTTTT. This codes for CASMDRINKLFF.

V is TRBV5-4 and J is TRBJ2-7; possibly TRBD2 for D (5 bases). This CDR3 contains 14 residues. Per germline, CDR1 SGHNT and CDR2 YYREEE (reference sequence). The germline V and J ends were trimmed by 6 bases and 0 bases, with 13 bases remaining between them. The CDR3 DNA reads TGTGCCAGCAAAGAGGCAACTAGCTCCTACGAGCAGTACTTC. As protein: CASKEATSSYEQYF.

This chain uses TRBV28 with TRBJ2-3; 12 bases line up with TRBD2. V was clipped by 3 bases and J by 5 bases; unmatched bases: 6. In germline, CDR1 is MDHEN, CDR2 SYDVKM. The CDR3 runs 16 residues. As DNA, the CDR3 is TGTGCCAGCAGTTTGAGGACTAGCGGGACTGGAGATACGCAGTATTTT. Amino acid sequence: CASSLRTSGTGDTQYF.

The chain couples TRBV4-1 to TRBJ2-7, with D tentatively TRBD2 (5 bases). This CDR3 contains 16 residues. From germline, CDR1 is MGHRA and CDR2 YSYEKL. Trimming pared 4 bases from V and 2 bases from J, leaving 18 bases between. The CDR3: CASSPKEAPTPYEQYF. The DNA of the CDR3 is TGCGCCAGCAGCCCTAAGGAGGCTCCTACTCCCTACGAGCAGTACTTC.

V gene TRBV27 combines with J gene TRBJ1-1; 7 nucleotides agree with TRBD1. V dropped 5 bases and J dropped 5; count of bases not matched to a gene: 8. The CDR3 spans 14 residues. Germline CDR1 is MNHEY and CDR2 is SMNVEV (reference sequence). The chain's CDR3 is CASSPRTGGTEAFF. Here the CDR3 DNA reads TGTGCCAGCAGTCCCCGGACAGGAGGGACTGAAGCTTTCTTT.